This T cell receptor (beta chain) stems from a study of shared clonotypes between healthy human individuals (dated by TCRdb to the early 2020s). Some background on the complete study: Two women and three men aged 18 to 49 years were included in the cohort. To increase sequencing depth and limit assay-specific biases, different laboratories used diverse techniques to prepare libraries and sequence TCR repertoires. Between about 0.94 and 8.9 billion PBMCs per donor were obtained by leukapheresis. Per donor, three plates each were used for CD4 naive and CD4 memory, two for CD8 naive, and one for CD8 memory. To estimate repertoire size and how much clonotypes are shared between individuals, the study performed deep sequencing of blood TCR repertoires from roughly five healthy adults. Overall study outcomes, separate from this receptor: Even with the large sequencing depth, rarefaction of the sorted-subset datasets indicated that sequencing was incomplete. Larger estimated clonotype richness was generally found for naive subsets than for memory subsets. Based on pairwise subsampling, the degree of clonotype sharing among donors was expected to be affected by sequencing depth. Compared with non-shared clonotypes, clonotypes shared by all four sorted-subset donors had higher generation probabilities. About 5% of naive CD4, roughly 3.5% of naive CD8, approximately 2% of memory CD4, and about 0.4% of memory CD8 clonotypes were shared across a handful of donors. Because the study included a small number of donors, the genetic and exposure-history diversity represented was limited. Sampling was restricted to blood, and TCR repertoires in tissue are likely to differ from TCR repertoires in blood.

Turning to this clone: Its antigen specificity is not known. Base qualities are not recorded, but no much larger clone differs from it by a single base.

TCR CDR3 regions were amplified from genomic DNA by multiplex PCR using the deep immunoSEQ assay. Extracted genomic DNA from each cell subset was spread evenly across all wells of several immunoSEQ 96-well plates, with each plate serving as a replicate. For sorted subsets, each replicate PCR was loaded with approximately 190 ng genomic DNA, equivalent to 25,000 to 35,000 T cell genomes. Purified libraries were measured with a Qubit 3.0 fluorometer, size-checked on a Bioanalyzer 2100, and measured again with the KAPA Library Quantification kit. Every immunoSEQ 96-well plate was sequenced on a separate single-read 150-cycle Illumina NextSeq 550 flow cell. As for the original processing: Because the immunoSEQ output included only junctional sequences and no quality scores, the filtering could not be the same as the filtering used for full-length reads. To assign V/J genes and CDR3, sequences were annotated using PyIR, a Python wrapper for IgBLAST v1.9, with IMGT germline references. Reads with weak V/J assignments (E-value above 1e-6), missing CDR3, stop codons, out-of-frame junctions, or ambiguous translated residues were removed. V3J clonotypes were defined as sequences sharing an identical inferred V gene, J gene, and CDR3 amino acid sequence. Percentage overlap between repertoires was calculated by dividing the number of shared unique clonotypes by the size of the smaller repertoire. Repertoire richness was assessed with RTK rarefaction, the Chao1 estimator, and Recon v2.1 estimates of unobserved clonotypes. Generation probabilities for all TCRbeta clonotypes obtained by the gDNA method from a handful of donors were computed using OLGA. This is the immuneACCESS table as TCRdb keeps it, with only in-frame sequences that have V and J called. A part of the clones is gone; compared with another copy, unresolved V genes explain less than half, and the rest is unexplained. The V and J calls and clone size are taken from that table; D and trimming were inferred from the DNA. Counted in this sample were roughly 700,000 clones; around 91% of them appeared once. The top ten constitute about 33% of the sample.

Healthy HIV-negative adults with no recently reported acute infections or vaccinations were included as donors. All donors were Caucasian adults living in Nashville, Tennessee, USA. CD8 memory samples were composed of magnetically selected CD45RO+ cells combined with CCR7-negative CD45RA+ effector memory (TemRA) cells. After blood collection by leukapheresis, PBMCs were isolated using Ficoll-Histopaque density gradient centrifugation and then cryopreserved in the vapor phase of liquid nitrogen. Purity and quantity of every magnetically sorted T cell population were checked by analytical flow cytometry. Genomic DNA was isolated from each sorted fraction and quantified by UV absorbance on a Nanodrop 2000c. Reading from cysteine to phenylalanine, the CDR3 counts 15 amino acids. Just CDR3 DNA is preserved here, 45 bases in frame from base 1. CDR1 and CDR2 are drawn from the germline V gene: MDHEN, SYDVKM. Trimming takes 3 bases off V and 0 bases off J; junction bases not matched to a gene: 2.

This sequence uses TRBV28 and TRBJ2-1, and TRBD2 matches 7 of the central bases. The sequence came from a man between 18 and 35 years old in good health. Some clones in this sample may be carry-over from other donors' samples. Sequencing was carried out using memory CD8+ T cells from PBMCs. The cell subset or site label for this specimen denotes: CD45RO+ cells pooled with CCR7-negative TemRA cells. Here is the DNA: TGTGCCAGCAGTTTTGCGGGAGCCTCCTACAATGAGCAGTTCTTC. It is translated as CASSFAGASYNEQFF.